Sequencing of this T cell receptor beta chain was carried out in a study of T cell responses to AZD1222 COVID-19 vaccine. Overall study findings and caveats: The CD4 TCRs associated with vaccination extended across spike and predominated at 160-218 and 743-854. Among spike-specific TCRs, nearly half reportedly target unmutated variant regions. No day 14 peak samples; only post-peak repertoires were characterized. Baseline serostatus was positive in only 5 to 7 AZD1222 recipients.

In germline, CDR1 is MNHEY, CDR2 SMNVEV (reference sequence). CDR3 length: 13 amino acids. V dropped 6 bases and J dropped 7; count of bases not matched to a gene: 6. Turning to this clone: Its cognate antigen is unknown.

Clones were sequenced by immunoSEQ multiplex PCR, and TCRdb holds only the in-frame ones, with some missing. This table holds approximately 140,000 clones, roughly nine tenths found once. Sample: peripheral blood, taken 28 days after the second dose of the MenACWY control vaccine. The chain joins TRBV27 to TRBJ2-7; 10 nucleotides agree with TRBD1. The source of this sequence is an adult who received the MenACWY meningococcal vaccine as a control. DNA of the CDR3: TGTGCCAGCAGGCACGGGACAGGGGTTGAGCAGTACTTC. Its translation is CASRHGTGVEQYF.